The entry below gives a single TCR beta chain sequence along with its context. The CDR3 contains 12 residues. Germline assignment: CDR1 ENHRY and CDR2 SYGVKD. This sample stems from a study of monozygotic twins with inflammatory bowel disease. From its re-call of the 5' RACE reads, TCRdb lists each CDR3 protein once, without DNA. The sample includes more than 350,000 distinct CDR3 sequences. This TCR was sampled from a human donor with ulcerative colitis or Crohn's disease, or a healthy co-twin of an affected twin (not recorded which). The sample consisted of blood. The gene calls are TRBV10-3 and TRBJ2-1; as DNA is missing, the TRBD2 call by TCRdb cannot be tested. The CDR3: CAISGTPGEQFF.